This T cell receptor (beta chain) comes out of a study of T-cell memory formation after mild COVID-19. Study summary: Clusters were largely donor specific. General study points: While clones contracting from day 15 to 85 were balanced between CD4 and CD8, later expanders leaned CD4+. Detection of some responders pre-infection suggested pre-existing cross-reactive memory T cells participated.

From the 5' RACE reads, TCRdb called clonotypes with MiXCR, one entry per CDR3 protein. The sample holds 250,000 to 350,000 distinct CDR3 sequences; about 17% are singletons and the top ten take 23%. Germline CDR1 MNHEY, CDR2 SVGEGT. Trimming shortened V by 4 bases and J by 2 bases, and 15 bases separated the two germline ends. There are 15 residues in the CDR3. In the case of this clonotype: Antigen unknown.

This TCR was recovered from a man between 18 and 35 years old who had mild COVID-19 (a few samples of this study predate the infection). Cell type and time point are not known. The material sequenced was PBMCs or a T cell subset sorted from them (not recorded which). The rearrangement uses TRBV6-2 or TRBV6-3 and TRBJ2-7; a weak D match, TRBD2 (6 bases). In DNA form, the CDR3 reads TGTGCCAGCAGTTCCCAACTCGGGAGTCCCTACGAGCAGTACGTC. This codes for CASSSQLGSPYEQYV.